The rows below give T cell receptor beta chains drawn from one sample of a study of blood T cell repertoires in COVID-19. Measured with immunoSEQ multiplex PCR; TCRdb has only the in-frame clones, and not every one. Here the sample spans 200,000 or so clones, 85% being singletons. Sample: peripheral blood. The receptors come from a person between 65 and 79 years old with COVID-19, enrolled during active disease. Both conserved end residues are part of each CDR3. The D gene is left open where the match is weak. Clone sizes are given selectively: once, few, many, or a class where the clone is expanded.

TRBJ2-3,TRBV11-2,once,TRBD2,14,CASSYIAGSDTQYF,TGTGCCAGCAGCTACATAGCGGGGTCAGATACGCAGTATTTT
TRBJ1-2,TRBV7-2,.,.,16,CASSPAGSTPKYGYTF,TGTGCCAGCAGCCCAGCGGGGAGTACCCCAAAGTATGGCTACACCTTC
TRBJ1-1,TRBV7-6,.,.,14,CASSPAGPNTEAFF,TGTGCCAGCAGCCCCGCGGGGCCGAACACTGAAGCTTTCTTT
TRBJ1-3,TRBV7-9,.,.,13,CASRVTGRNTIYF,TGTGCCAGCAGGGTAACAGGGAGAAACACCATATATTTT
TRBJ1-1,TRBV21-1,.,.,16,CASGHKGTGVNTEAFF,TGTGCCAGCGGACATAAAGGGACAGGAGTGAACACTGAAGCTTTCTTT
TRBJ2-1,TRBV30,.,TRBD2,15,CAWNRLAGPRNEQFF,TGTGCCTGGAACCGACTAGCGGGGCCCCGCAATGAGCAGTTCTTC
TRBJ1-2,TRBV3-1/TRBV3-2,.,TRBD1,14,CASSETGADYGYTF,TGTGCCAGCAGCGAGACAGGGGCTGACTATGGCTACACCTTC
TRBJ1-4,TRBV6-2/TRBV6-3,.,TRBD1,13,CASSQDRDEKLFF,TGTGCCAGCAGCCAGGACAGGGATGAAAAACTGTTTTTT
TRBJ2-3,TRBV11-1,.,.,15,CASSLSKGVRGTQYF,TGTGCCAGCAGCCTCAGTAAGGGGGTTAGGGGTACGCAGTATTTT
TRBJ2-3,TRBV5-1,.,TRBD2,14,CASSLGLALNTQYF,TGCGCCAGCAGCTTGGGACTAGCCCTAAATACGCAGTATTTT
TRBJ1-2,TRBV7-9,.,TRBD1,15,CASSLALGTGYGYTF,TGTGCCAGCAGCTTAGCGCTTGGGACAGGCTATGGCTACACCTTC
TRBJ1-3,TRBV19,.,.,16,CASSQSTRQAQNTIYF,TGTGCCAGTAGTCAGAGCACCCGACAGGCCCAAAACACCATATATTTT
TRBJ2-3,TRBV7-8,.,TRBD2,14,CASSASGNTDTQYF,TGTGCCAGCAGCGCTAGCGGGAACACAGATACGCAGTATTTT
TRBJ2-3,TRBV2,.,TRBD1,14,CASSKQGEADTQYF,TGTGCCAGCAGTAAACAGGGGGAGGCAGATACGCAGTATTTT
TRBJ2-1,TRBV6-2/TRBV6-3,.,TRBD2,17,CASSYSASGGSRNEQFF,TGTGCCAGCAGTTACTCTGCTAGCGGGGGGTCTCGCAATGAGCAGTTCTTC
TRBJ2-7,TRBV5-5,.,.,17,CASSLVPQPLGTYEQYF,TGTGCCAGCAGCTTGGTTCCCCAACCCCTAGGCACCTACGAGCAGTACTTC
TRBJ2-7,TRBV6-2/TRBV6-3,.,.,14,CASSWSVSRNEQYF,TGTGCCAGCAGTTGGAGCGTTTCTAGAAACGAGCAGTACTTC
TRBJ1-4,TRBV28,.,.,14,CASSSGQHLEKLFF,TGTGCCAGCAGTTCTGGGCAACACCTTGAAAAACTGTTTTTT
TRBJ1-2,TRBV6-5,.,TRBD1,15,CASSLPGQGIYGYTF,TGTGCCAGCAGCTTACCGGGACAGGGGATCTATGGCTACACCTTC
TRBJ1-2,TRBV27,.,TRBD1,13,CASRDRESGGYTF,TGTGCCAGCAGGGACAGGGAATCGGGAGGCTACACCTTC
TRBJ1-6,TRBV28,.,TRBD1,14,CASLRQGRGSPLHF,TGTGCCAGCCTACGACAGGGGAGGGGGTCACCCCTCCACTTT
TRBJ2-7,TRBV5-4,.,TRBD1,17,CASSPGQGAPHSYEQYF,TGTGCCAGCAGCCCGGGACAGGGGGCGCCTCACTCCTACGAGCAGTACTTC
TRBJ2-4,TRBV12-3/TRBV12-4,.,TRBD2,11,CASSFRDYQYF,TGTGCCAGCAGTTTTAGGGACTATCAGTACTTC
TRBJ2-7,TRBV27,.,TRBD2,15,CASSPPASGRGEQYF,TGTGCCAGCAGTCCACCCGCTAGCGGGAGAGGGGAGCAGTACTTC
TRBJ2-2,TRBV19,once,.,15,CANNKGDTAWGELFF,TGTGCCAACAATAAGGGGGACACTGCCTGGGGGGAGCTGTTTTTT
TRBJ1-2,TRBV4-2,.,TRBD1,19,CASSQEILGTGGASRGYTF,TGTGCCAGCAGCCAAGAGATTCTGGGGACAGGGGGCGCATCTCGGGGCTACACCTTC
TRBJ2-7,TRBV3-1/TRBV3-2,once,.,14,CASNPGTLSHEQYF,TGTGCCAGCAACCCCGGTACGTTAAGTCACGAGCAGTACTTC
TRBJ2-7,TRBV4-2,.,TRBD2,16,CASSQDFGLADYEQYF,TGTGCCAGCAGCCAAGATTTCGGCCTAGCGGATTACGAGCAGTACTTC
TRBJ1-5,TRBV7-2,few,.,14,CASSLGQGYQPQHF,TGTGCCAGCAGCTTAGGGCAGGGCTATCAGCCCCAGCATTTT
TRBJ2-3,TRBV4-1,.,.,15,CASSQPRQSHNTQYF,TGCGCCAGCAGCCAACCCAGACAGTCCCACAATACGCAGTATTTT
TRBJ2-5,TRBV7-2,.,TRBD2,15,CASSLVPSGIETQYF,TGTGCCAGCAGCTTAGTCCCTAGCGGGATAGAGACCCAGTACTTC
TRBJ2-2,TRBV5-1,.,.,12,CASSLSDIELFF,TGCGCCAGCAGCTTGAGCGATATAGAGCTGTTTTTT
TRBJ2-1,TRBV5-8,.,.,14,CASSREGEYNEQFF,TGTGCCAGCAGCCGGGAAGGAGAGTACAATGAGCAGTTCTTC
TRBJ2-7,TRBV27,.,.,16,CASSLSIPSGNYEQYF,TGTGCCAGCAGTTTATCGATACCCTCGGGAAACTACGAGCAGTACTTC
TRBJ2-1,TRBV5-1,.,TRBD2,15,CASSFGGGGYNEQFF,TGCGCCAGCAGCTTCGGTGGCGGGGGGTATAATGAGCAGTTCTTC
TRBJ1-2,TRBV7-9,.,TRBD1,15,CASRSHRGTDYGYTF,TGTGCCAGCAGATCTCACAGGGGGACCGACTATGGCTACACCTTC
TRBJ1-1,TRBV4-1,.,.,13,CASSQAQNTEAFF,TGCGCCAGCAGCCAGGCCCAGAACACTGAAGCTTTCTTT
TRBJ2-3,TRBV27,once,TRBD1,17,CASSLSTGGRRTDTQYF,TGTGCCAGCAGTTTATCGACAGGGGGTCGCCGCACAGATACGCAGTATTTT
TRBJ2-3,TRBV7-3,.,TRBD2,15,CASSLAGGSPDTQYF,TGTGCCAGCAGCTTAGCGGGAGGGTCCCCGGATACGCAGTATTTT
TRBJ2-7,TRBV6-2/TRBV6-3,many,.,13,CASSGTSPGEQYF,TGTGCCAGCAGTGGGACATCCCCAGGCGAGCAGTACTTC
TRBJ2-3,TRBV29-1,.,.,13,CSVETTGTDTQYF,TGCAGCGTTGAGACAACAGGCACAGATACGCAGTATTTT
TRBJ2-1,TRBV9,.,.,13,CASSAPRNNEQFF,TGTGCCAGCAGCGCACCTAGGAACAATGAGCAGTTCTTC